Presented here are 25 T cell receptor beta chains from one specimen sequenced in a study of blood T cell repertoires in COVID-19. Sequenced by immunoSEQ multiplex PCR; TCRdb stores in-frame clones only, minus some. The sample holds some 210,000 clones; around 81% are singletons and the top ten take around 4%. Sequenced: PBMCs or T cells enriched from blood (not recorded which). The receptors stem from a young man with acute COVID-19.

The gene calls are TRBV7-9 and TRBJ2-3; 9 bases fit TRBD2. Germline V gives CDR1 SEHNR, CDR2 FQNEAQ (reference sequence). This CDR3 spans 16 amino acids. Losses at the gene ends were 2 bases for V and 3 bases for J; bases not matched to a gene: 6. DNA for the CDR3: TGTGCCAGCAGCTTAAGCGGCGGGGGGGATACAGATACGCAGTATTTT. Protein product: CASSLSGGGDTDTQYF.

The chain carries TRBV27 and TRBJ1-1, with 10 positions matching TRBD1. V lost 4 bases, J lost 8 bases, and 13 bases stayed unmatched. This CDR3 region has 16 residues. Germline V lookup: CDR1 MNHEY, CDR2 SMNVEV (reference sequence). DNA for the CDR3: TGTGCCAGCAGTTCTAACATTTTGGACAGGGGGGGAGAAGCTTTCTTT. Protein: CASSSNILDRGGEAFF.

This clone was seen a single time. V gene TRBV5-1 combines with J gene TRBJ2-3; TRBD2 aligns across 10 bases. The CDR3 is made up of 15 amino acids. Germline assignment: CDR1 SGHRS and CDR2 YFSETQ. Trimming cost V 8 bases and J 0 bases; bases outside gene matches: 6. The CDR3, as DNA: TGCGCCAGTTCCACTAGCGGGGAAAGCACAGATACGCAGTATTTT. Protein sequence: CASSTSGESTDTQYF.

V usage is TRBV12-5 and J usage is TRBJ1-4; D is possibly TRBD1 (6 bases). V gave up 1 base and J gave up 8 bases, with 11 bases separating them. Germline V gene data show CDR1 as LGHNT and CDR2 as FRNRAP. CDR3 length equals 14 residues. In nucleotides, the CDR3 is TGTGCTAGTGGTTTGGGGCAGGGGCAGGAAAAACTGTTTTTT. It codes for CASGLGQGQEKLFF.

The gene calls are TRBV28 and TRBJ1-2; 8 positions agree with TRBD1. This CDR3 has 17 amino acids. Germline CDR1 and CDR2: MDHEN and SYDVKM. Unmatched junction bases numbered 10, after V lost 2 bases and J lost 2 bases. CDR3 amino acids: CASSLSQGARLNYGYTF. CDR3 in DNA: TGTGCCAGCAGTTTAAGTCAGGGGGCACGACTGAACTATGGCTACACCTTC.

In DNA form, the CDR3 reads TGTGCCATCAGTGAGGGGCGAGCTAACTATGGCTACACCTTC. It translates to CAISEGRANYGYTF. The gene calls are TRBV10-3 and TRBJ1-2; D is ambiguous. Germline values: CDR1 ENHRY, CDR2 SYGVKD. The CDR3 covers 14 residues. The V end was cut by 2 bases, the J end by 0 bases, with 7 bases between.

The chain uses TRBV5-5 and TRBJ1-1; 7 bases are a match to TRBD1. Unmatched junction bases numbered 7, after V lost 4 bases and J lost 7 bases. Germline CDR1 reads SGHKS; CDR2 reads YYEKEE (reference sequence). CDR3 length equals 13 residues. This CDR3 is CASSVDRVLEAFF. CDR3 DNA sequence: TGTGCCAGCAGCGTAGACAGGGTCCTTGAAGCTTTCTTT.

The chain combines TRBV10-3 with TRBJ1-4; D is possibly TRBD1 (6 bases). This CDR3 is built from 16 residues. The V gene's germline CDR1 is ENHRY and CDR2 SYGVKD. V lost 4 bases, J lost 2 bases, and 14 bases lay in between. CDR3 in DNA: TGTGCCATCAGTGTCGGCAGGGGCCGGACTAATGAAAAACTGTTTTTT. This sequence encodes CAISVGRGRTNEKLFF.

The rearrangement joins TRBV29-1 to TRBJ1-2; D is ambiguous. Trimming pared 5 bases from V and 8 bases from J, leaving 24 bases between. The germline V gene has CDR1 SQVTM and CDR2 ANQGSEA. The CDR3 sequence is 15 residues long. CDR3 protein: CSVRDGANINMGYTF. The CDR3 DNA reads TGCAGCGTTCGTGACGGAGCCAACATAAATATGGGCTACACCTTC.

The chain carries TRBV9 and TRBJ2-2; possible D gene TRBD2, 6 bases. Germline values: CDR1 SGDLS, CDR2 YYNGEE. V was shortened by 4 bases and J by 9 bases, with 25 bases between the two germline ends. This CDR3 region has 17 residues. CDR3 DNA: TGTGCCAGCAGCCCCCTTCTAGGGTGGGGGGATACCCGGGAGCTGTTTTTT. Its protein product is CASSPLLGWGDTRELFF.

A remark on this clone: Other nucleotide sequences in the sample specify the same CDR3. This chain joins TRBV7-9 and TRBJ2-7; tentative D call: TRBD2 (6 bases). V lost 1 base to trimming and J lost 0 bases, with 19 bases between them. This CDR3 region has 18 residues. Germline assignment: CDR1 SEHNR and CDR2 FQNEAQ (reference sequence). The CDR3 spells CASSLGALRGRSSYEQYF. The CDR3, as DNA: TGTGCCAGCAGCTTAGGGGCCCTCCGGGGGAGGAGCTCCTACGAGCAGTACTTC.

V and J are TRBV27 and TRBJ2-7, with TRBD2 identical over 7 bases. The CDR3 extends over 15 amino acids. Germline lookup yields CDR1 MNHEY and CDR2 SMNVEV (reference sequence). V dropped 6 bases and J dropped 8; count of bases not matched to a gene: 16. The CDR3 sequence is CASRSGVSPSSKQYF. DNA of the CDR3: TGTGCCAGCAGGAGCGGGGTCAGCCCCTCTTCTAAGCAGTACTTC.

The chain is built from TRBV3-1 (or the pseudogene TRBV3-2) and TRBJ1-5, with 8 bases fitting TRBD1. The germline V gene has CDR1 LGHDT and CDR2 YNNKEL (reference sequence). The CDR3 consists of 15 residues. The V gene end was trimmed by 2 bases and the J gene end by 4 bases; junction bases not matched to a gene: 4. CDR3 amino acids: CASSQNTGGNQPQHF. The CDR3 coding sequence is TGTGCCAGCAGCCAAAATACAGGGGGAAATCAGCCCCAGCATTTT.

The chain has TRBV28 and TRBJ2-5; D may be TRBD2 (7 bases). Per germline, CDR1 MDHEN and CDR2 SYDVKM. There are 13 residues in the CDR3. Trimming pared 5 bases from V and 5 bases from J, leaving 12 bases between. CDR3 DNA: TGTGCCAGCAGTGAAGGGGGAGGGGAGACCCAGTACTTC. Amino acid sequence: CASSEGGGETQYF.

The CDR3 region is CASSQPATNEKLFF. CDR3 bases: TGCGCCAGCAGCCAACCGGCAACTAATGAAAAACTGTTTTTT. V usage is TRBV4-1 and J usage is TRBJ1-4; the D is unclear. This CDR3 contains 14 residues. Germline CDR1 MGHRA, CDR2 YSYEKL. The germline V and J ends were trimmed by 2 bases and 0 bases, with 4 bases remaining between them.

The chain has TRBV7-9 and TRBJ1-2; 8 positions agree with TRBD1. Looked up from germline, CDR1 is SEHNR and CDR2 is FQNEAQ (reference sequence). Unmatched junction bases numbered 13, after V lost 0 bases and J lost 7 bases. CDR3 size: 17 residues. CDR3 amino acids: CASSLARDRWSSVGYTF. Here the CDR3 DNA reads TGTGCCAGCAGCTTAGCACGGGACAGGTGGTCGTCAGTTGGCTACACCTTC.

The chain recombines TRBV5-4 with TRBJ1-2; 7 bases match TRBD1. V lost 4 bases, J lost 5 bases, and 8 bases stayed unmatched. CDR3 length equals 14 residues. CDR1 is SGHNT and CDR2 is YYREEE in the germline V gene (reference sequence). The chain's CDR3 is CASSRQGRGYGYTF. The CDR3 DNA is TGTGCCAGCAGCCGACAGGGCCGTGGGTATGGCTACACCTTC.

The chain couples TRBV25-1 to TRBJ1-2; D is perhaps TRBD1 (6 bases). This CDR3 is built from 13 residues. The germline V and J ends were trimmed by 3 bases and 7 bases, with 12 bases remaining between them. Germline values: CDR1 MGHDK, CDR2 SYGVNS. The CDR3 sequence is CASSDQGWGGYTF. In nucleotides, the CDR3 is TGTGCCAGCAGTGACCAGGGGTGGGGTGGCTACACCTTC.

J is TRBJ1-2 and V is TRBV10-2, with TRBD1 matching over 10 bases. Trimming removed 5 bases from V and 6 bases from J; junction bases left unmatched: 9. CDR3 size: 15 residues. In germline, CDR1 is WSHSY, CDR2 SAAADI. The CDR3 DNA reads as TGCGCCAGCAGTCCGGGACAGGGGTCTCTGGATGGCTACACCTTC. Translating it yields CASSPGQGSLDGYTF.

There are a few counts of this clone. The chain combines TRBV23-1 with TRBJ1-2, with D unclear. TRBV23-1 is recorded as an ORF, its role being uncertain. This CDR3 has 13 amino acids. V lost 2 bases to trimming and J lost 6 bases, with 10 bases between them. The CDR3 here is CASSQPGENGYTF. For the CDR3, the DNA is TGCGCCAGCAGTCAACCCGGGGAGAATGGCTACACCTTC.

The chain carries TRBV6-4 and TRBJ1-2; a weak D match, TRBD1 (5 bases). V was clipped by 6 bases and J by 3 bases, with 20 bases between them. The CDR3 contains 16 residues. Looked up from germline, CDR1 is MRHNA and CDR2 is SNTAGT. The CDR3 is CASRQEAWGDDYGYTF. The CDR3 DNA is TGTGCCAGCAGACAAGAAGCGTGGGGGGATGACTATGGCTACACCTTC.

The gene calls are TRBV19 and TRBJ1-5, with 12 positions matching TRBD1. CDR3 size: 18 residues. The germline V gene encodes CDR1 LNHDA and CDR2 SQIVND (reference sequence). The trim removed 7 bases at V and 2 bases at J, leaving 12 bases unmatched. CDR3 coding DNA: TGTGCCAGTACACGGGACAGGGGGCGCGTTGTCGGCAATCAGCCCCAGCATTTT. Translation gives CASTRDRGRVVGNQPQHF.

The rearrangement joins TRBV28 to TRBJ1-5, with a tentative D call TRBD1 (5 bases). Between the trimmed V and J ends, which lost 4 bases and 9 bases, there was a span of 10 bases. Per germline, CDR1 MDHEN and CDR2 SYDVKM. CDR3 length: 12 residues. The CDR3 loop reads CASSSQGRPQHF. Written as DNA, the CDR3 is TGTGCCAGCAGTTCTCAGGGTCGGCCCCAGCATTTT.

V usage is TRBV2 and J usage is TRBJ1-1; TRBD1 matches at 8 bases. Germline values: CDR1 SNHLY, CDR2 FYNNEI. The ends lost 6 bases at V and 10 bases at J; junction bases unmatched: 4. The CDR3 runs 11 residues. The CDR3 DNA is TGTGCCAGCAGCGGAACAGGGGGAGCTTTCTTT. Translated: CASSGTGGAFF.

The rearrangement joins TRBV7-2 to TRBJ1-1; TRBD1 agrees at 10 bases. The length of the CDR3 is 13 residues. The germline gives CDR1 SGHTA, CDR2 FQGNSA. V lost 4 bases and J lost 12; bases outside the gene matches: 8. The CDR3 loop is CASSSDGQGVSFF. CDR3 nucleotide sequence: TGTGCCAGCAGCTCCGACGGACAGGGGGTATCTTTCTTT. The variable domain in full, with the rest retrieved from reference TRBV7-2 and TRBJ1-1, is GAGVSQSPSNKVTEKGKDVELRCDPISGHTALYWYRQSLGQGLEFLIYFQGNSAPDKSGLPSDRFSAERTGGSVSTLTIQRTQQEDSAVYLCASSSDGQGVSFFGQGTRLTVV.